One T cell receptor beta chain is described in this entry. This sample was included in a study of blood T cell repertoires in COVID-19. Study-level background: T cells, B-cell-depleted T cells, or PBMCs supplied cDNA or gDNA.

The CDR3 spans 15 residues. Trimming took off 1 base at V and 0 bases at J, with 10 bases between the two ends. The germline V gene encodes CDR1 SGHDT and CDR2 YYEEEE. Original methodology: Cell counts per sample came from amplifying reference gene primers. Sequenced by immunoSEQ multiplex PCR; TCRdb stores in-frame clones only, minus some. D and trimming come from the DNA, and the V and J calls and clone size come from that table. The sample shows 150,000 or so clones, 65% to 90% of them seen only once. This sequence joins TRBV5-6 and TRBJ1-2; no reliable D call. Sequenced material: peripheral blood. The receptor comes from a woman in her forties or fifties with acute or convalescent COVID-19. CDR3 DNA: TGTGCCAGCAGCTTGATGAGTAGAGCTAACTATGGCTACACCTTC. As protein: CASSLMSRANYGYTF.